This T cell receptor beta chain emerged from a study of blood T cells in healthy people across ages. Primed by a sample-barcoded 5' primer and a J-beta primer mix, a second PCR proceeded for roughly 7 to 11 cycles. TCRdb fed the 5' RACE reads into MiXCR, producing one record per CDR3 protein. Counted here are over 1,500,000 distinct CDR3 sequences, roughly 43% occurring once; the ten biggest clones make up approximately 22%. The ends were cut back, 5 bases at V and 0 bases at J, with 14 bases in the middle. Germline CDR1 reads MNHEY; CDR2 reads SVGEGT. The CDR3 has 16 amino acids. The clonotype originates from a human donor in good health. J is TRBJ1-5 and V is TRBV6-2 or TRBV6-3; perhaps TRBD1 as D (5 bases). The sequenced sample was blood. CDR3 coding DNA: TGTGCCAGCAGTCGGGGGACCCGGTATAGCAATCAGCCCCAGCATTTT. It is translated as CASSRGTRYSNQPQHF.